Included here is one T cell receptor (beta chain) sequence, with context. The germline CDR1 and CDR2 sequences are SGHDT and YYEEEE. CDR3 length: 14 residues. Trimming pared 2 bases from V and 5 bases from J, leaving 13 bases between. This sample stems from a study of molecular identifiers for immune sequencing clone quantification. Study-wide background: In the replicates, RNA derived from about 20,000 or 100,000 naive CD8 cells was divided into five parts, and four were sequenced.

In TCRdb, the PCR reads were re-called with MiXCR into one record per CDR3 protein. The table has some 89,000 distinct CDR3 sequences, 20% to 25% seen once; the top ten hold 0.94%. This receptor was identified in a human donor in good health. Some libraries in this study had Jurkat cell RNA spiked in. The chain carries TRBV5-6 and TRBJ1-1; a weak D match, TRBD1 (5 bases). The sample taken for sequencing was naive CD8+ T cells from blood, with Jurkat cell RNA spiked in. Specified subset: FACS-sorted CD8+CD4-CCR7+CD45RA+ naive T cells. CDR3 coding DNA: TGTGCCAGCAGCTTCCGCAGGGTGGGGACTGAAGCTTTCTTT. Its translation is CASSFRRVGTEAFF.